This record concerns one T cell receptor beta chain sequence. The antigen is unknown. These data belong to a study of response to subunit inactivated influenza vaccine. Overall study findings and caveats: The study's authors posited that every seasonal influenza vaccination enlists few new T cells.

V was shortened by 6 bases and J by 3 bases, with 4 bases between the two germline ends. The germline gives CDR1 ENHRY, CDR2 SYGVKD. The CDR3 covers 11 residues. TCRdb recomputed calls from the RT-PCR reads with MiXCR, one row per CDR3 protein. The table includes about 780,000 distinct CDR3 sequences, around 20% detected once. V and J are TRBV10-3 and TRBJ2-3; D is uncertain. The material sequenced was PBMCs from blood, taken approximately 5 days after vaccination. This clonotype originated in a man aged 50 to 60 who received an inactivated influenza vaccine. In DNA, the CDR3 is TGTGCCATCAGGTCTACAGATACGCAGTATTTT. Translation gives CAIRSTDTQYF.